The text below deals with one TCR beta chain. This clonotype was found a few times. Its antigen is currently not known. No base qualities exist here, and no much larger clone lies one base off it. During library preparation, unique molecular identifiers were attached to individual cDNA molecules so that TCRs could be counted quantitatively and reproducibly. Both TCR alpha and TCR beta chains were sequenced from each blood RNA sample. As for the authors' bioinformatics: The median number of TCRs per sample was around 100,000, ranging from roughly 23,224 to 700,000. The Decombinator software suite was used to annotate the V, J and CDR3 of the TCR reads. For the PS versus PT1 abundance plots, all samples were subsampled to the same number of TCRs (28,000). Expanded TCRs were defined as absent before sensitization and observed at least eight times at the 2-week time point. In TCRdb, the public reads were trimmed at Q25 with fastp and aligned with MiXCR, with productive beta chains retained. One record per CDR3 amino acid sequence lists the most common genes and DNA. These V and J calls rely on TCRdb rather than the paper's analysis. The sample table records around 120,000 distinct CDR3 sequences; more than 8.5% of these occur just once. The ten biggest clones cover about 1.4% of the sample.

The data were obtained in a study of human T cells and chemical hapten exposure (dated by TCRdb to the early 2020s). Study-level background: Libraries were combined into a pool for sequencing, and differences in TCR yield between samples came mainly from small differences in library volumes within the pool. In alopecia patients, the study followed how the peripheral blood TCR repertoire changed in vivo over primary and secondary sensitization to diphenylcyclopropenone (DPC), a hapten.

Including the terminal cysteine and phenylalanine, the CDR3 comprises 13 residues. Of all the DNA, just the CDR3 is kept, 39 bases in frame from base 1. V lost 2 bases and J lost 7 bases; the stretch between them is 12 bases long. Reading the germline V gene gives CDR1 SQVTM and CDR2 ANQGSEA. Overall results and qualifications from the work: After repeated subsampling, the strength of the expansion versus patch-test correlation and the threshold at which it became significant changed. No change with DPC sensitization was found in the number of TCRs above 1 in 1000 frequency, and no evidence of global repertoire structure alterations was found.

Total RNA was extracted from unfractionated whole blood collected in Tempus Blood RNA tubes. As TCR sequencing controls, about five healthy volunteers were used, with blood taken at day 0, 2 weeks and 6 weeks. The rearranged chain carries TRBV29-1 and TRBJ2-1, with TRBD1 perhaps the D gene, on 5 matching bases. The sequenced material came from whole blood. This TCR derives from a human donor in good health. Some clones in this sample may be carry-over from other donors' samples. Donor details come from another sample of the same person, matched by shared clones. The sequence in DNA is TGCAGCGTTGAAAGGTCGCAGGGAAATGAGCAGTTCTTC. This gives the protein CSVERSQGNEQFF.